Presented here are 24 T cell receptor beta chains from one specimen sequenced in a study of T cell responses to AZD1222 COVID-19 vaccine. Clones were sequenced by immunoSEQ multiplex PCR, and TCRdb holds only the in-frame ones, with some missing. The sample consists of 75,000 to 100,000 clones, under 90% of them appearing once. Sequencing was performed on peripheral blood, taken on day 0 of AZD1222 vaccination. Receptors were obtained from an adult in good health.

The chain recombines TRBV21-1 with TRBJ1-4. TRBV21-1 is classified as a pseudogene. The CDR3 consists of 14 residues. The CDR3 DNA is TGTGCCAGCAGGTACCGGGACGGTAATGAAAAACTGTTTTTT. This codes for CASRYRDGNEKLFF.

On this clone itself: Different DNA sequences within this sample yield the same CDR3. The CDR3 bases are TGTGCCAGCTCAGCTAACACCGGGGAGCTGTTTTTT. This gives the protein CASSANTGELFF. The V call is TRBV18, the J call TRBJ2-2; D gene ambiguous. The ends were cut back, 5 bases at V and 2 bases at J, with 3 bases in the middle. The CDR3 loop spans 12 amino acids. Per germline, CDR1 KGHSH and CDR2 LQKENI.

V usage is TRBV9 and J usage is TRBJ2-5, with 8 bases aligning to TRBD1. CDR3 length: 14 amino acids. Germline values: CDR1 SGDLS, CDR2 YYNGEE. The ends lost 4 bases at V and 4 bases at J; junction bases unmatched: 6. DNA for the CDR3: TGTGCCAGCAGCCCAGTGGACAGGGCAGAGACCCAGTACTTC. Translation gives CASSPVDRAETQYF.

V gene TRBV6-4 combines with J gene TRBJ2-3, with D unresolved. V was shortened by 2 bases and J by 2 bases, with 8 bases between the two germline ends. The germline V gene has CDR1 MRHNA and CDR2 SNTAGT. The CDR3 contains 14 residues. The CDR3 nucleotides read TGTGCCAGCAGTGACGGCCAGGACACAGATACGCAGTATTTT. Translating it yields CASSDGQDTDTQYF.

This chain links TRBV19 with TRBJ2-7; 10 bases agree with TRBD1. The CDR3 has 15 amino acids. Germline CDR1 reads LNHDA; CDR2 reads SQIVND (reference sequence). V was pared by 6 bases and J by 3 bases, with 8 bases of the junction left unmatched. CDR3 DNA: TGTGCCAGTAGGTCTGTGGGACAGGGGATCTACGAGCAGTACTTC. This gives the protein CASRSVGQGIYEQYF.

This chain joins TRBV2 and TRBJ1-4; 7 bases map to TRBD1. Trimming took 2 bases from V and 4 from J; bases not matched to a gene: 10. Germline values: CDR1 SNHLY, CDR2 FYNNEI. The CDR3 loop spans 17 amino acids. The CDR3 bases are TGTGCCAGCAGTGAACCTCGGCAGGGGGTGGGTAATGAAAAACTGTTTTTT. Amino acid sequence: CASSEPRQGVGNEKLFF.

The gene calls are TRBV28 and TRBJ2-3; 11 nucleotides match TRBD2. Germline values: CDR1 MDHEN, CDR2 SYDVKM. The CDR3 has 17 amino acids. The J segment lost 5 bases and the V segment lost 2 bases, leaving 9 bases of the junction unmatched. The CDR3 loop reads CASSLTASGRLGDTQYF. The CDR3 nucleotides read TGTGCCAGCAGTTTAACGGCTAGCGGGAGGTTGGGAGATACGCAGTATTTT.

The chain carries TRBV24-1 and TRBJ2-3; unclear D gene. V lost 4 bases to trimming and J lost 4 bases, with 8 bases between them. The CDR3 totals 13 residues. The V gene's germline CDR1 is KGHDR and CDR2 SFDVKD. The CDR3 reads CATSDTAPDTQYF. Written as DNA, the CDR3 is TGTGCCACCAGTGACACGGCCCCAGATACGCAGTATTTT.

This chain joins TRBV6-5 and TRBJ1-1; TRBD1 matches at 9 bases. Trimming at V came to 1 base and at J to 4 bases, leaving 1 base not matched to a gene. Looked up from germline, CDR1 is MNHEY and CDR2 is SVGAGI. CDR3 length: 14 amino acids. The CDR3 loop is CASSYWDRATEAFF. DNA of the CDR3: TGTGCCAGCAGTTACTGGGACAGGGCCACTGAAGCTTTCTTT.

V and J are TRBV5-6 and TRBJ2-7, with 8 bases matching TRBD2. Trimming at V came to 1 base and at J to 2 bases, leaving 11 bases not matched to a gene. The germline V gene encodes CDR1 SGHDT and CDR2 YYEEEE. The CDR3 has 17 residues. CDR3 nucleotide sequence: TGTGCCAGCAGCTTGTGGGGCGGTCGGGAGGGGACCTACGAGCAGTACTTC. Residues: CASSLWGGREGTYEQYF.

The chain joins TRBV5-4 to TRBJ2-7; possibly TRBD1 or TRBD2 for D (6 bases each). The CDR3 sequence is 14 residues long. Germline CDR1 reads SGHNT; CDR2 reads YYREEE (reference sequence). V was cut by 4 bases and J by 5 bases, with 16 bases left in between. The CDR3 protein is CASSLRDGGNEQYF. The CDR3 DNA sequence: TGTGCCAGCAGCCTACGGGACGGGGGCAACGAGCAGTACTTC. Complete variable domain (other parts from reference TRBV5-4 and TRBJ2-7): ETGVTQSPTHLIKTRGQQVTLRCSSQSGHNTVSWYQQALGQGPQFIFQYYREEENGRGNFPPRFSGLQFPNYSSELNVNALELDDSALYLCASSLRDGGNEQYFGPGTRLTVT.

The rearrangement joins TRBV6-5 to TRBJ1-2; TRBD1 matches at 11 bases. V was clipped by 1 base and J by 8 bases; unmatched bases: 6. The CDR3 has 15 residues. CDR1 is MNHEY and CDR2 is SVGAGI in the germline V gene. The DNA for the CDR3 is TGTGCCAGCAGTTACTTTGGACAGGGGGCTCGGGGCTACACCTTC. This gives the protein CASSYFGQGARGYTF.

Here the CDR3 reads CASSLGGQQFF. CDR3 coding DNA: TGTGCCAGCAGCTTAGGGGGACAGCAGTTCTTC. The chain combines TRBV7-9 with TRBJ2-1; TRBD1 or TRBD2 may be the D gene (5 bases each). V lost 1 base, J lost 11 bases, and 6 bases lay in between. Germline-derived CDR1 and CDR2 are SEHNR and FQNEAQ (reference sequence). This CDR3 spans 11 amino acids. The full variable domain, rest sourced from reference TRBV7-9 and TRBJ2-1, is DTGVSQNPRHKITKRGQNVTFRCDPISEHNRLYWYRQTLGQGPEFLTYFQNEAQLEKSRLLSDRFSAERPKGSFSTLEIQRTEQGDSAMYLCASSLGGQQFFGPGTRLTVL.

V is TRBV6-1 and J is TRBJ1-5; weak D call: TRBD1 (5 bases). Germline CDR1 and CDR2: MNHNS and SASEGT. V was pared by 3 bases and J by 2 bases, with 8 bases between. This CDR3 region has 14 residues. The CDR3 sequence: CASSEGGGNQPQHF. Written as DNA, the CDR3 is TGTGCCAGCAGTGAGGGGGGGGGCAATCAGCCCCAGCATTTT.

The chain couples TRBV2 to TRBJ1-4, with D possibly being TRBD1 (5 bases). Deletions cut 6 bases from V and 8 bases from J, with 13 bases between. The germline gives CDR1 SNHLY, CDR2 FYNNEI. The CDR3 has 13 residues. The CDR3 coding sequence is TGTGCCAGCAGCGAGGGGATTAAGGAAAAACTGTTTTTT. It codes for CASSEGIKEKLFF.

J is TRBJ2-1 and V is TRBV5-8; TRBD1 matches 9 bases. Trimming at V came to 4 bases and at J to 4 bases, leaving 6 bases not matched to a gene. In germline, CDR1 is SGHTS, CDR2 YDEGEE. This CDR3 is built from 15 residues. CDR3: CASSPNRGLYNEQFF. The CDR3 DNA reads TGTGCCAGCAGCCCAAACAGGGGGCTGTACAATGAGCAGTTCTTC.

The chain has TRBV18 and TRBJ1-1; the D is unclear. The CDR3 spans 15 residues. The germline V gene has CDR1 KGHSH and CDR2 LQKENI. Trimming shortened V by 5 bases and J by 6 bases, and 19 bases separated the two germline ends. This chain's CDR3 is CASSAVGTKGAEAFF. The CDR3 nucleotides are TGTGCCAGCTCAGCAGTGGGCACTAAGGGCGCTGAAGCTTTCTTT. Filled out from reference TRBV18 and TRBJ1-1, the complete variable domain reads NAGVMQNPRHLVRRRGQEARLRCSPMKGHSHVYWYRQLPEEGLKFMVYLQKENIIDESGMPKERFSAEFPKEGPSILRIQQVVRGDSAAYFCASSAVGTKGAEAFFGQGTRLTVV.

The chain combines TRBV7-2 with TRBJ1-5; no clear D. The CDR3 spans 15 residues. Germline V gene data show CDR1 as SGHTA and CDR2 as FQGNSA. The V end was cut by 0 bases, the J end by 3 bases, with 9 bases between. CDR3 amino acids: CASSLAPGPNQPQHF. CDR3 sequence (DNA): TGTGCCAGCAGCTTAGCGCCAGGTCCCAATCAGCCCCAGCATTTT.

The CDR3 DNA follows: TGCGCCAGCAGCTTTTCTAGCGGGAGCTCCTACGAGCAGTACTTC. This gives the protein CASSFSSGSSYEQYF. The chain links TRBV5-1 to TRBJ2-7; 10 bases agree with TRBD2. The length of the CDR3 is 15 residues. CDR1 and CDR2 from the germline V gene are SGHRS and YFSETQ. V lost 2 bases, J lost 0 bases, and 2 bases stayed unmatched.

The V gene is TRBV20-1, the J gene TRBJ2-1; D is unresolved. With 3 bases removed from V and 9 bases from J, the gap between germline ends came to 6 bases. The germline gives CDR1 DFQATT, CDR2 SNEGSKA (reference sequence). CDR3 length: 10 residues. As DNA, the CDR3 is TGCAGTGCTAGGGTGGTTGAGCAGTTCTTC. This translates into CSARVVEQFF.

This clone appeared a single time. The V gene is TRBV19, the J gene TRBJ2-7, with D tentatively TRBD1 or TRBD2 (5 bases each). V lost 4 bases and J 6 bases, leaving 16 bases between the germline ends. The CDR3 sequence is 14 residues long. Per the germline V gene, CDR1 is LNHDA and CDR2 is SQIVND (reference sequence). The CDR3 nucleotides read TGTGCCAGTAGTACTCCGGGACGGAGAGCCGAGCAGTACTTC. It codes for CASSTPGRRAEQYF. Complete variable domain (other parts from reference TRBV19 and TRBJ2-7): DGGITQSPKYLFRKEGQNVTLSCEQNLNHDAMYWYRQDPGQGLRLIYYSQIVNDFQKGDIAEGYSVSREKKESFPLTVTSAQKNPTAFYLCASSTPGRRAEQYFGPGTRLTVT.

The rearrangement links TRBV7-2 to TRBJ2-5; 8 bases line up with TRBD1. This CDR3 region has 13 residues. Germline lookup yields CDR1 SGHTA and CDR2 FQGNSA. The J segment lost 5 bases and the V segment lost 1 base, leaving 0 bases of the junction unmatched. The CDR3 sequence is CASSLDRGETQYF. Written as DNA, the CDR3 is TGTGCCAGCAGCTTAGACAGGGGGGAGACCCAGTACTTC.

The chain couples TRBV13 to TRBJ2-1; 10 bases are shared with TRBD2. The trim removed 5 bases at V and 7 bases at J, leaving 8 bases unmatched. The CDR3 runs 15 residues. Looked up from germline, CDR1 is PRHDT and CDR2 is FYEKMQ (reference sequence). CDR3 sequence reads: CASSALGLARNEQFF. The CDR3 bases are TGTGCCAGCAGCGCACTGGGACTAGCGCGGAATGAGCAGTTCTTC.

Concerning this clone: This sample also contains other DNA sequences that code for the same CDR3. V is TRBV9 and J is TRBJ1-4; D is uncertain. Per the germline V gene, CDR1 is SGDLS and CDR2 is YYNGEE. The length of the CDR3 is 13 residues. Trimming took 1 base from V and 8 from J, leaving 9 bases between them. The CDR3 loop is CASSVRVGEKLFF. For the CDR3, the DNA is TGTGCCAGCAGCGTAAGGGTGGGCGAAAAACTGTTTTTT.